Following are 27 T cell receptor beta chains from one sample sequenced in a study of T cells after somatic rescue of genetic block. Sequenced by immunoSEQ multiplex PCR; TCRdb stores in-frame clones only, minus some. This table has roughly 15,000 clones, roughly two thirds appearing once. Sequenced sample: peripheral blood mononuclear cells (PBMCs). These receptors all stem from a boy between 5 and 17 years old.

V is TRBV5-1 and J is TRBJ2-7, with D hard to call. CDR1 SGHRS and CDR2 YFSETQ come from the germline V gene. The CDR3 has 15 residues. Trimming shortened V by 0 bases and J by 0 bases, and 10 bases separated the two germline ends. The CDR3 protein is CASSLATDPSYEQYF. CDR3 nucleotides: TGCGCCAGCAGCTTGGCCACGGATCCCTCCTACGAGCAGTACTTC.

V is TRBV9 and J is TRBJ1-4; no definite D call. V lost 3 bases and J lost 8, with 14 bases in between. Germline CDR1 is SGDLS and CDR2 is YYNGEE. This CDR3 is built from 14 residues. The chain's CDR3 is CASSAHSLGEKLFF. DNA of the CDR3: TGTGCCAGCAGCGCTCATTCGTTGGGGGAAAAACTGTTTTTT. The full variable domain, with the rest looked up from reference TRBV9 and TRBJ1-4, is DSGVTQTPKHLITATGQRVTLRCSPRSGDLSVYWYQQSLDQGLQFLIQYYNGEERAKGNILERFSAQQFPDLHSELNLSSLELGDSALYFCASSAHSLGEKLFFGSGTQLSVL.

In this sample, this clone turned up a few times. V is TRBV7-9 and J is TRBJ2-2, with TRBD1 identical over 7 bases. CDR1 and CDR2 (germline): SEHNR, FQNEAQ (reference sequence). Trimming at V came to 4 bases and at J to 4 bases, leaving 9 bases not matched to a gene. The CDR3 covers 16 residues. In nucleotides, the CDR3 is TGTGCCAGCAGCTCCCTAACGGACAGGCTCACCGGGGAGCTGTTTTTT. Protein sequence: CASSSLTDRLTGELFF.

The rearrangement uses TRBV6-1 and TRBJ1-4; 8 positions match TRBD1. Trimming removed 6 bases from V and 8 bases from J; junction bases left unmatched: 8. This CDR3 region has 14 residues. CDR1 MNHNS and CDR2 SASEGT come from the germline V gene. The CDR3 nucleotides read TGTGCCAGCAGAATCAGGGGGCTCGGGGAAAAACTGTTTTTT. This codes for CASRIRGLGEKLFF.

The gene calls are TRBV5-4 and TRBJ2-1, with 8 bases identical to TRBD2. The CDR3 is 15 amino acids. With V trimmed by 1 base and J by 3 bases, 3 bases remained unmatched. Germline-derived CDR1 and CDR2 are SGHNT and YYREEE (reference sequence). The CDR3 protein is CASSLRLAGYNEQFF. The CDR3 nucleotides read TGTGCCAGCAGCTTGAGGCTAGCGGGCTACAATGAGCAGTTCTTC.

In this sample, this clone turned up once. The genes are TRBV7-9 and TRBJ1-1; tentative D call: TRBD1 (5 bases). This CDR3 contains 16 residues. The V end was cut by 2 bases, the J end by 6 bases, with 19 bases between. From germline, CDR1 is SEHNR and CDR2 FQNEAQ (reference sequence). The CDR3 loop is CASSLNFVGERSEAFF. The DNA of the CDR3 is TGTGCCAGCAGCTTAAATTTCGTAGGGGAGCGGTCTGAAGCTTTCTTT.

The chain couples TRBV6-4 to TRBJ2-6, with D perhaps matching TRBD1 or TRBD2 (5 bases each). The CDR3 contains 17 residues. With 4 bases removed from V and 0 bases from J, the gap between germline ends came to 13 bases. From germline, CDR1 is MRHNA and CDR2 SNTAGT. CDR3 loop: CASSAQGALSGANVLTF. The CDR3 region has the DNA TGTGCCAGCAGTGCCCAGGGAGCCCTCTCTGGGGCCAACGTCCTGACTTTC.

This sequence joins TRBV28 and TRBJ2-7, with D possibly being TRBD1 (6 bases). The ends were cut back, 7 bases at V and 4 bases at J, with 17 bases in the middle. From germline, CDR1 is MDHEN and CDR2 SYDVKM. The CDR3 is 14 residues long. CDR3 coding DNA: TGTGCCAGCACATCTCTAGACAGGCCGTACGAGCAGTACTTC. Translation gives CASTSLDRPYEQYF.

The rearrangement links TRBV15 to TRBJ2-1, with 12 bases matching TRBD2. Per the germline V gene, CDR1 is LNHNV and CDR2 is YYDKDF (reference sequence). This CDR3 comprises 15 residues. After removal of 5 bases from V and 7 bases from J, the junction contained 6 bases not matched to a gene. CDR3 amino acids: CATSPMGLAGNEQFF. CDR3 nucleotides: TGTGCCACCAGCCCTATGGGACTAGCGGGTAATGAGCAGTTCTTC.

This clone was seen a few times. The V call is TRBV9, the J call TRBJ2-5; 7 bases map to TRBD1. CDR1 is SGDLS, CDR2 YYNGEE, per germline. The CDR3 is 15 amino acids. After removal of 0 bases from V and 4 bases from J, the junction contained 6 bases not matched to a gene. The CDR3 here is CASSVGATGVETQYF. CDR3 DNA sequence: TGTGCCAGCAGCGTAGGCGCTACAGGGGTAGAGACCCAGTACTTC.

The gene calls are TRBV18 and TRBJ2-4; 7 bases map to TRBD1. CDR1 and CDR2 (germline): KGHSH, LQKENI. Unmatched junction bases numbered 7, after V lost 3 bases and J lost 5 bases. The CDR3 consists of 15 residues. The CDR3 DNA follows: TGTGCCAGCTCACCTTCCCCGACAGGGCAAAACATTCAGTACTTC. Residues: CASSPSPTGQNIQYF.

V gene TRBV6-6 combines with J gene TRBJ2-7, with D possibly TRBD2 on 6 matching bases. CDR1 MNHNY and CDR2 SVGAGI come from the germline V gene (reference sequence). The CDR3 is 14 amino acids. Trimming took off 6 bases at V and 3 bases at J, with 15 bases between the two ends. The CDR3 reads CASRSGGDLYEQYF. CDR3 nucleotides: TGTGCCAGCAGGTCGGGCGGGGACCTCTACGAGCAGTACTTC.

The chain employs TRBV6-4 and TRBJ2-1; weak D call: TRBD2 (5 bases). The V end lost 3 bases, the J end lost 6 bases, and 9 bases lay between the germline ends. Germline lookup yields CDR1 MRHNA and CDR2 SNTAGT. The CDR3 covers 13 residues. CDR3 region: CASSEGSVNEQFF. CDR3 coding DNA: TGTGCCAGCAGTGAGGGGAGTGTCAATGAGCAGTTCTTC.

The V and J genes are TRBV19 and TRBJ2-7; 10 nucleotides align to TRBD1. The germline gives CDR1 LNHDA, CDR2 SQIVND (reference sequence). V shed 6 bases, J shed 2 bases, and the junction held 1 base outside the gene matches. This CDR3 has 13 residues. CDR3 bases: TGTGCCAGTAGGGACAGGGGGACCTACGAGCAGTACTTC. Translated, it gives CASRDRGTYEQYF.

The chain is built from TRBV28 and TRBJ2-1; TRBD2 matches at 14 bases. V dropped 7 bases and J dropped 14; count of bases not matched to a gene: 13. CDR3 size: 15 residues. Germline CDR1 is MDHEN and CDR2 is SYDVKM. The CDR3 loop reads CASTFGGTSGSGEFF. The CDR3 coding sequence is TGTGCCAGCACGTTCGGTGGGACTAGCGGGAGTGGAGAGTTCTTC.

The chain carries TRBV12-2 and TRBJ2-1; the D call of TRBD2 is as the table states it, not checked on the DNA. TRBV12-2 is given as a pseudogene. The CDR3 contains 24 residues. CDR3 nucleotide sequence: TGTGCAAGTCGCTTAGAGCTCTTAGCGGGAGTCGCCAACCTTTACCGGGGGTCCAATGATGAGCAGTTCTTC. Residues: CASRLELLAGVANLYRGSNDEQFF.

The chain joins TRBV11-3 to TRBJ1-3; no firm D call. V dropped 1 base and J dropped 7 bases, with 11 bases sitting between them. CDR1 and CDR2 from the germline V gene are SGHNT and YENEEA. The CDR3 is 14 residues long. The CDR3 sequence is CASSLGRARNTIYF. CDR3 DNA: TGTGCCAGCAGCTTAGGCCGGGCACGTAACACCATATATTTT.

This chain uses TRBV9 with TRBJ2-3, with D unclear. The CDR3 is 16 amino acids. From germline, CDR1 is SGDLS and CDR2 YYNGEE. V gave up 4 bases and J gave up 3 bases, with 18 bases separating them. CDR3 protein: CASSPRLGKDTDTQYF. The CDR3 DNA reads as TGTGCCAGCAGCCCCCGACTGGGAAAGGATACAGATACGCAGTATTTT.

This clone was found a few times. The V call is TRBV25-1, the J call TRBJ2-1, with 7 bases that match TRBD2. The CDR3 contains 16 residues. Germline trimming cut 7 bases from V and 4 bases from J; bases unmatched to any gene: 13. Looked up from germline, CDR1 is MGHDK and CDR2 is SYGVNS. The chain's CDR3 is CASTPLEASGYNEQFF. CDR3 DNA: TGTGCCAGCACCCCCCTAGAGGCTAGCGGTTACAATGAGCAGTTCTTC.

J is TRBJ2-7 and V is TRBV6-1; D gene uncertain. The CDR3 length is 13 residues. Germline CDR1 MNHNS, CDR2 SASEGT. CDR3 in amino acids: CAARVGIGHEQYF. For the CDR3, the DNA is TGTGCAGCGAGAGTTGGGATAGGGCACGAGCAGTACTTC.

The V call is TRBV18, the J call TRBJ2-7; TRBD1 is a possible D gene (6 bases). Germline V gene lookup returns CDR1 KGHSH and CDR2 LQKENI. The CDR3 sequence is 12 residues long. The V gene lost 3 bases and the J gene lost 9 bases, with 12 bases spanning the gap. CDR3 loop: CASSPEGVGQYF. The CDR3 DNA reads TGTGCCAGCTCACCCGAGGGGGTCGGGCAGTACTTC.

V is TRBV19 and J is TRBJ2-2; D might be TRBD1 (7 bases). The V end lost 7 bases, the J end lost 0 bases, and 21 bases lay between the germline ends. CDR1 and CDR2 (germline): LNHDA, SQIVND (reference sequence). The CDR3 sequence is 18 residues long. CDR3: CASISLGGTAANTGELFF. In nucleotides, the CDR3 is TGTGCCAGTATTTCTCTAGGGGGGACAGCCGCGAACACCGGGGAGCTGTTTTTT.

The chain carries TRBV6-5 and TRBJ2-7; TRBD2 matches 9 bases. With 2 bases clipped from V and 1 base from J, the junction kept 6 bases outside the gene matches. Germline V gives CDR1 MNHEY, CDR2 SVGAGI. This CDR3 is 16 amino acids long. CDR3: CASSYQRLAGSYEQYF. For the CDR3, the DNA is TGTGCCAGCAGTTACCAAAGGCTAGCGGGGTCCTACGAGCAGTACTTC.

The chain has TRBV6-6 and TRBJ2-7; 10 positions match TRBD1. CDR1 is MNHNY, CDR2 SVGAGI, per germline (reference sequence). This CDR3 contains 13 residues. The ends lost 7 bases at V and 5 bases at J; junction bases unmatched: 5. The CDR3 nucleotides read TGTGCCAGCACCCGGGACAGGGGCCACGAGCAGTACTTC. Protein product: CASTRDRGHEQYF.

The chain uses TRBV28 and TRBJ1-3; D uncertain. There are 13 residues in the CDR3. Germline loops: CDR1 MDHEN, CDR2 SYDVKM. V lost 7 bases and J 0 bases, leaving 7 bases between the germline ends. The CDR3 region is CASTLFSGNTIYF. The CDR3 DNA follows: TGTGCCAGCACTTTGTTCTCTGGAAACACCATATATTTT.

The table lists this clone with a few counts. V and J are TRBV12-5 and TRBJ2-1; D is perhaps TRBD2 (6 bases). Trimming left V 1 base short and J 3 bases short, with 10 bases between. This CDR3 region has 15 residues. Per germline, CDR1 LGHNT and CDR2 FRNRAP. In nucleotides, the CDR3 is TGTGCTAGTGGTTTGGCCCTGACTAGCTACAATGAGCAGTTCTTC. This encodes CASGLALTSYNEQFF.

The genes are TRBV2 and TRBJ2-7; 7 positions match TRBD1. The CDR3 length is 13 residues. V trimming: 6 bases; J trimming: 5 bases; junction bases outside the gene matches: 7. Germline lookup yields CDR1 SNHLY and CDR2 FYNNEI. This chain's CDR3 is CASSADRDHEQYF. DNA for the CDR3: TGTGCCAGCAGCGCCGACAGGGACCACGAGCAGTACTTC.